The 31 T cell receptor beta chains below come from one sample, sequenced in a study of cytomegalovirus exposure and HLA in healthy donors. Primers: 60 Vbeta forward and 13 Jbeta reverse. Assay: immunoSEQ multiplex PCR; the TCRdb copy retains only in-frame clones and omits some. The sample shows approximately 92,000 clones, about 70% of them seen only once. The sample was PBMCs. Receptor source: a man in his sixties in good health and CMV-seronegative.

In its sample, this clone was seen a few times. The chain links TRBV7-9 to TRBJ2-3, with D hard to call. The CDR3 sequence is 15 residues long. V was shortened by 6 bases and J by 6 bases, with 19 bases between the two germline ends. Germline CDR1 SEHNR, CDR2 FQNEAQ (reference sequence). CDR3 DNA sequence: TGTGCCAGCAGTCCACAGACCTTCGCCAGCGATACGCAGTATTTT. Protein sequence: CASSPQTFASDTQYF.

V usage is TRBV5-4 and J usage is TRBJ1-1; 7 nucleotides match TRBD1. The CDR3 consists of 14 residues. Unmatched junction bases numbered 7, after V lost 4 bases and J lost 4 bases. The germline CDR1 and CDR2 sequences are SGHNT and YYREEE (reference sequence). In nucleotides, the CDR3 is TGTGCCAGCAGCGCCCAGGGGGGTGTCACTGAAGCTTTCTTT. Residues: CASSAQGGVTEAFF.

This clone has a handful of counts. The J gene is TRBJ1-4, the V gene TRBV7-8; TRBD1 is a possible D gene (5 bases). Trimming cost V 1 base and J 6 bases, with 12 bases left between them. The CDR3 covers 15 residues. The V gene's germline CDR1 is SGHVS and CDR2 FQNEAQ. The CDR3 loop is CASSLESRVDEKLFF. The CDR3 DNA sequence: TGTGCCAGCAGCTTAGAGTCCAGGGTGGATGAAAAACTGTTTTTT. Variable domain in full (rest from reference TRBV7-8 and TRBJ1-4): GAGVSQSPRYKVAKRGQDVALRCDPISGHVSLFWYQQALGQGPEFLTYFQNEAQLDKSGLPSDRFFAERPEGSVSTLKIQRTQQEDSAVYLCASSLESRVDEKLFFGSGTQLSVL.

The chain carries TRBV19 and TRBJ1-2, with D maybe TRBD1 (6 bases). The V end lost 5 bases, the J end lost 1 base, and 14 bases lay between the germline ends. The CDR3 covers 15 residues. Germline CDR1 reads LNHDA; CDR2 reads SQIVND (reference sequence). Here the CDR3 reads CASSQPGQNNYGYTF. The CDR3 nucleotides read TGTGCCAGTAGTCAGCCGGGACAAAATAACTATGGCTACACCTTC.

The V gene is TRBV10-2, the J gene TRBJ1-5; 9 bases fit TRBD1. V shed 7 bases and J 4 bases; nucleotides not matched to a gene: 2. CDR1 is WSHSY and CDR2 is SAAADI in the germline V gene. The CDR3 is 13 residues long. CDR3 coding DNA: TGCGCCAGCAACAGGGGGCCTAATCAGCCCCAGCATTTT. It translates to CASNRGPNQPQHF.

The chain links TRBV28 to TRBJ1-4; TRBD1 matches at 7 bases. The junction had 13 bases not matched to a gene; V was cut back by 5 bases and J by 4 bases. The CDR3 runs to 17 residues. From germline, CDR1 is MDHEN and CDR2 SYDVKM. This CDR3 is CASSHSLDRAGNEKLFF. CDR3 sequence (DNA): TGTGCCAGCAGTCACTCCCTCGACAGGGCGGGTAATGAAAAACTGTTTTTT.

The chain uses TRBV7-8 and TRBJ1-3, with D unclear. The CDR3 loop spans 13 amino acids. The V and J ends lost 5 bases and 3 bases respectively, with 8 bases between them. Germline V gives CDR1 SGHVS, CDR2 FQNEAQ. In DNA form, the CDR3 reads TGTGCCAGCAGCAGTAGCCGTGGAAACACCATATATTTT. Translating it yields CASSSSRGNTIYF.

This clone was seen more than once but under ten times. The chain couples TRBV28 to TRBJ2-5; possibly TRBD1 for D (6 bases). Per the germline V gene, CDR1 is MDHEN and CDR2 is SYDVKM. The CDR3 contains 13 residues. Trimming removed 9 bases from V and 1 base from J, with 12 bases in between. The CDR3 sequence: CASTTTGQETQYF. In DNA form, the CDR3 reads TGTGCCAGTACAACGACAGGCCAAGAGACCCAGTACTTC.

CDR3 in amino acids: CASSWSTNTGELFF. In DNA, the CDR3 is TGTGCCAGCAGTTGGAGTACGAACACCGGGGAGCTGTTTTTT. The chain has TRBV27 and TRBJ2-2; D gene uncertain. Germline lookup yields CDR1 MNHEY and CDR2 SMNVEV (reference sequence). V lost 4 bases and J lost 0, with 6 bases in between. The CDR3 is 14 residues long.

Regarding this clone: The same CDR3 arises from other DNA sequences in this sample as well. The chain couples TRBV29-1 to TRBJ2-7; possibly TRBD2 for D (5 bases). V was clipped by 6 bases and J by 0 bases, with 15 bases between them. The CDR3 has 14 residues. CDR1 and CDR2 from the germline V gene are SQVTM and ANQGSEA. The CDR3 reads CSVALSRDSYEQYF. DNA of the CDR3: TGCAGCGTCGCCCTGAGTCGGGACTCCTACGAGCAGTACTTC.

The chain joins TRBV11-2 to TRBJ2-7; 8 bases agree with TRBD1. There are 14 residues in the CDR3. Trimming removed 5 bases from V and 5 bases from J; junction bases left unmatched: 8. Looked up from germline, CDR1 is SGHAT and CDR2 is FQNNGV. The CDR3 DNA follows: TGTGCCAGCAGCCCAGACCGACAGGGGCACGAGCAGTACTTC. Its translation is CASSPDRQGHEQYF.

The chain links TRBV19 to TRBJ2-7; D perhaps matches TRBD1 (6 bases). The germline V gene encodes CDR1 LNHDA and CDR2 SQIVND (reference sequence). The CDR3 length is 13 residues. With 5 bases removed from V and 7 bases from J, the gap between germline ends came to 15 bases. The CDR3 region is CASSANRVGEQYF. CDR3 DNA: TGTGCCAGTAGTGCCAACAGGGTAGGAGAGCAGTACTTC.

In DNA, the CDR3 is TGTGCCAGCTCGTCTGAGAGGACAGGAACGAACACCGGGGAGCTGTTTTTT. Residues: CASSSERTGTNTGELFF. The chain employs TRBV18 and TRBJ2-2, with 7 bases aligning to TRBD1. Germline V gene lookup returns CDR1 KGHSH and CDR2 LQKENI. CDR3 size: 17 residues. Trimming took 6 bases from V and 0 from J; bases not matched to a gene: 10. The complete variable domain, with remaining parts taken from reference TRBV18 and TRBJ2-2, reads NAGVMQNPRHLVRRRGQEARLRCSPMKGHSHVYWYRQLPEEGLKFMVYLQKENIIDESGMPKERFSAEFPKEGPSILRIQQVVRGDSAAYFCASSSERTGTNTGELFFGEGSRLTVL.

A few counts support this clone. The chain combines TRBV19 with TRBJ1-5, with 9 bases identical to TRBD1. Germline values: CDR1 LNHDA, CDR2 SQIVND (reference sequence). The V gene end was trimmed by 6 bases and the J gene end by 0 bases; junction bases not matched to a gene: 12. CDR3 length: 18 residues. CDR3 nucleotide sequence: TGTGCCAGTAGCCCAGACAGGGGGGGAAGTTATAGCAATCAGCCCCAGCATTTT. Amino acid sequence: CASSPDRGGSYSNQPQHF.

This sequence joins TRBV19 and TRBJ2-2; 7 bases align to TRBD1. Per germline, CDR1 LNHDA and CDR2 SQIVND (reference sequence). This CDR3 has 15 residues. J lost 7 bases, V lost 1 base, and 6 bases had no gene match. CDR3 in DNA: TGTGCCAGTAGTATAGTAGGGGGCAAGGGCGGGGAGCTGTTTTTT. Translating it yields CASSIVGGKGGELFF.

This clone has only a few counts. The chain links TRBV15 to TRBJ2-5; no firm D call. CDR1 and CDR2 from the germline V gene are LNHNV and YYDKDF (reference sequence). The length of the CDR3 is 12 residues. Trimming left V 2 bases short and J 5 bases short, with 6 bases between. In nucleotides, the CDR3 is TGTGCCACCAGCAGATTGGAGGAGACCCAGTACTTC. Its translation is CATSRLEETQYF. The full variable domain, with the rest looked up from reference TRBV15 and TRBJ2-5, is DAMVIQNPRYQVTQFGKPVTLSCSQTLNHNVMYWYQQKSSQAPKLLFHYYDKDFNNEADTPDNFQSRRPNTSFCFLDIRSPGLGDTAMYLCATSRLEETQYFGPGTRLLVL.

The table lists this clone with a few counts. The chain employs TRBV9 and TRBJ2-1; 9 bases align to TRBD2. The ends lost 0 bases at V and 4 bases at J; junction bases unmatched: 2. Germline V gene lookup returns CDR1 SGDLS and CDR2 YYNGEE. CDR3 length: 15 amino acids. The DNA for the CDR3 is TGTGCCAGCAGCGTAGTTAGCGGGGGTTACAATGAGCAGTTCTTC. Protein: CASSVVSGGYNEQFF.

This chain connects TRBV29-1 to TRBJ2-7, with D possibly TRBD1 on 5 matching bases. V was pared by 2 bases and J by 5 bases, with 10 bases between. Germline CDR1 SQVTM, CDR2 ANQGSEA. This CDR3 has 12 residues. Here the CDR3 reads CSVEWQGDEQYF. In DNA form, the CDR3 reads TGCAGCGTTGAATGGCAGGGTGACGAGCAGTACTTC.

This chain joins TRBV5-4 and TRBJ2-7; TRBD2 might be the D (5 bases). With 4 bases removed from V and 0 bases from J, the gap between germline ends came to 11 bases. CDR3 length: 14 residues. CDR1 is SGHNT, CDR2 YYREEE, per germline (reference sequence). This chain's CDR3 is CASSIRDYSYEQYF. The CDR3, as DNA: TGTGCCAGCAGCATCCGGGATTACTCCTACGAGCAGTACTTC.

The chain links TRBV30 to TRBJ1-6, with 8 nucleotides matching TRBD1. Losses at the gene ends were 5 bases for V and 4 bases for J; bases not matched to a gene: 10. Germline V gene data show CDR1 as GTSNPN and CDR2 as SVGIG (reference sequence). The CDR3 contains 16 residues. The CDR3 protein is CAWSLGQGIYNSPLHF. The DNA for the CDR3 is TGTGCCTGGTCCTTAGGACAGGGAATTTATAATTCACCCCTCCACTTT.

The V and J genes are TRBV27 and TRBJ2-7; D may be TRBD2 (5 bases). The CDR3 is 10 amino acids. Trimming stripped 8 bases from V and 7 bases from J, with 9 bases between. Germline-derived CDR1 and CDR2 are MNHEY and SMNVEV (reference sequence). The CDR3 protein is CASGRVEQYF. The DNA for the CDR3 is TGTGCCAGCGGGAGAGTAGAGCAGTACTTC.

The J gene is TRBJ2-7, the V gene TRBV5-1, with D hard to call. The CDR3 length is 14 residues. CDR1 and CDR2 from the germline V gene are SGHRS and YFSETQ. The germline V and J ends were trimmed by 0 bases and 3 bases, with 10 bases remaining between them. The CDR3 DNA reads TGCGCCAGCAGCTTGGAGCCACCTCTCTACGAGCAGTACTTC. Amino acid sequence: CASSLEPPLYEQYF.

This chain links TRBV5-5 with TRBJ2-5, with D possibly TRBD2 on 6 matching bases. The V end lost 6 bases, the J end lost 5 bases, and 17 bases lay between the germline ends. Germline values: CDR1 SGHKS, CDR2 YYEKEE (reference sequence). The CDR3 has 14 residues. The CDR3 DNA sequence: TGTGCCAGCAACTCTGACGCGGGGTCGGAGACCCAGTACTTC. Translating gives CASNSDAGSETQYF.

The J gene is TRBJ1-1, the V gene TRBV19; 11 positions agree with TRBD1. The germline CDR1 and CDR2 sequences are LNHDA and SQIVND (reference sequence). The trim removed 6 bases at V and 5 bases at J, leaving 5 bases unmatched. The CDR3 covers 14 residues. CDR3 protein: CASRPDRGRTEAFF. The CDR3, as DNA: TGTGCCAGTAGACCGGACAGGGGGCGAACTGAAGCTTTCTTT.

The chain joins TRBV5-1 to TRBJ1-1, with 10 bases aligning to TRBD1. Losses at the gene ends were 0 bases for V and 10 bases for J; bases not matched to a gene: 6. The V gene's germline CDR1 is SGHRS and CDR2 YFSETQ. The CDR3 sequence is 14 residues long. CDR3 in DNA: TGCGCCAGCAGCTTGGGACAGGGGGCGAGGAGAGCTTTCTTT. This encodes CASSLGQGARRAFF.

This chain links TRBV7-6 with TRBJ2-6; 8 positions match TRBD1. This CDR3 is 18 amino acids long. The germline V gene has CDR1 SGHVS and CDR2 FNYEAQ. Losses at the gene ends were 5 bases for V and 0 bases for J; bases not matched to a gene: 9. CDR3 nucleotides: TGTGCCAGCAGCCTTGGGGGGACAGGCATCTCTGGGGCCAACGTCCTGACTTTC. The encoded protein is CASSLGGTGISGANVLTF.

This clone was recorded a few times. The chain joins TRBV19 to TRBJ1-5; the D gene is possibly TRBD1 (5 bases). The CDR3 runs 17 residues. Germline V gives CDR1 LNHDA, CDR2 SQIVND (reference sequence). Trimming took off 9 bases at V and 7 bases at J, with 28 bases between the two ends. The CDR3 loop reads CASHPRDPAGGRQPQHF. DNA for the CDR3: TGTGCCAGCCACCCCCGTGACCCGGCGGGGGGTCGACAGCCCCAGCATTTT.

Here the CDR3 DNA reads TGTGCCACCAGCAGAGGGGGGGGGCGAAAAGAAGCTTTCTTT. Amino acids: CATSRGGGRKEAFF. The rearrangement links TRBV15 to TRBJ1-1, with D possibly matching TRBD1 (6 bases). V was clipped by 1 base and J by 8 bases, with 14 bases between them. CDR1 is LNHNV and CDR2 is YYDKDF in the germline V gene (reference sequence). This CDR3 is 14 amino acids long.

This clone was counted once. The rearrangement uses TRBV11-2 and TRBJ2-2; no firm D call. This CDR3 is 13 amino acids long. The V end lost 3 bases, the J end lost 5 bases, and 7 bases lay between the germline ends. In germline, CDR1 is SGHAT, CDR2 FQNNGV. The DNA of the CDR3 is TGTGCCAGCAGCTTGCTATTGACCGGGGAGCTGTTTTTT. Translating it yields CASSLLLTGELFF.

This chain links TRBV19 with TRBJ1-6; D gene uncertain. Germline CDR1 is LNHDA and CDR2 is SQIVND (reference sequence). The CDR3 is 15 residues long. Between the trimmed V and J ends, which lost 2 bases and 8 bases, there was a span of 13 bases. Here the CDR3 reads CASSISPPGDSPLHF. CDR3 nucleotide sequence: TGTGCCAGTAGTATATCCCCGCCAGGTGATTCACCCCTCCACTTT.

The genes are TRBV6-6 and TRBJ1-2; D call uncertain. Germline V gene data show CDR1 as MNHNY and CDR2 as SVGAGI (reference sequence). The V and J ends lost 0 bases and 8 bases respectively, with 16 bases between them. The CDR3 consists of 15 residues. The CDR3 region is CASSYSRVSGYGYTF. The CDR3 nucleotides read TGTGCCAGCAGTTACTCGAGGGTCAGTGGATACGGCTACACCTTC.